This entry concerns a single TCR beta chain. Germline-derived CDR1 and CDR2 are SGHTA and FQGNSA. The CDR3 has 16 amino acids. TCRdb reprocessed the 5' RACE reads, keeping one entry per CDR3 protein, no DNA. The table gives over 200,000 distinct CDR3 sequences; the top ten clones make up about 0.39% of it. The data were taken from a study of T cells expressing NK-cell markers. The sequencing input was blood T cells: a sorted CD56 or NKG2C T cell subset, CD4+ or CD8+ T cells, or bulk PBMC T cells (not recorded which). This clonotype was obtained from a man aged 18-30 years in good health. The chain couples TRBV7-2 to TRBJ2-4; TCRdb picks TRBD1, but there is no DNA to check that call. This chain's CDR3 is CASSLGGRIAKNIQYF.